Below, one TCR beta chain is given with its context. These data are taken from a study of blood T cell repertoires in COVID-19. At the level of the study: The origin of the acute and convalescent COVID-19 samples was the United States, Italy and Spain. The cDNA or gDNA used as material had been derived from T cells, B-cell-depleted T cells, or PBMCs.

Authors' data handling: How many nucleated cells were present was estimated from reference gene primer amplification. Repertoires were generated with immunoSEQ multiplex PCR, while TCRdb's copy carries only in-frame clones and drops some. D and trimming come from the DNA, and the V and J calls and clone size come from that table. This repertoire shows some 80,000 clones, roughly 84% found once; its top ten account for 3.5% to 4%. Trimming removed 7 bases from V and 0 bases from J; junction bases left unmatched: 4. Germline values: CDR1 SGHRS, CDR2 YFSETQ. The CDR3 totals 14 residues. The chain is built from TRBV5-1 and TRBJ2-1, with 7 bases fitting TRBD1. Sequenced input: peripheral blood. This clonotype was sampled from a man aged 50 to 60 with acute or convalescent COVID-19. The CDR3 protein is CASGQERSYNEQFF. The CDR3 DNA reads as TGCGCCAGCGGACAGGAGCGCTCCTACAATGAGCAGTTCTTC.